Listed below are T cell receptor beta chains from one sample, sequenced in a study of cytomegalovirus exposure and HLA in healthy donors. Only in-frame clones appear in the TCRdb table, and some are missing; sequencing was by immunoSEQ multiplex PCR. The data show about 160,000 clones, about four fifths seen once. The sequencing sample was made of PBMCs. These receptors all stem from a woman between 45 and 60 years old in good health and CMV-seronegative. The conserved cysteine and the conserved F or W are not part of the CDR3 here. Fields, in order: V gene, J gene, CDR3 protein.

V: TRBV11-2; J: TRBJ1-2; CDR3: ASSTSWGPNYGYT
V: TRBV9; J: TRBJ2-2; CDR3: ASSDRQAGELF
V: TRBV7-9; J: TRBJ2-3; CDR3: ASSLSRQGPTDTQY
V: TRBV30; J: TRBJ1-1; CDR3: AWIPVGNTEAF
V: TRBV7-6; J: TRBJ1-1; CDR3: ASSRGLPGTEAF
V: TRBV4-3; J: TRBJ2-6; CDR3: ASSQGLVSGANVLT
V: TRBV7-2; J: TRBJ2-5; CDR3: ASSLASSGETQY
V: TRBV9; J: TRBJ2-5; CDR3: ASSATSGGPETQY
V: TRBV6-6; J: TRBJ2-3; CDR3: ASTRRMGQVEDTQY
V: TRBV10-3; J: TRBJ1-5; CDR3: AISDGQGDNQPQH
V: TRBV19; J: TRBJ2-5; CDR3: ASSRVVLAGDETQY
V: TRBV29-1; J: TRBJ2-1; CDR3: SVERLWDRGNEQF
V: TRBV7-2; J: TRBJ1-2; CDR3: ASSSTRGTKHGYT
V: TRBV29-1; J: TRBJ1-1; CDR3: SVYGTGEAF
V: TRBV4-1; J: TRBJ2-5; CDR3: ASSQDWGVETQY
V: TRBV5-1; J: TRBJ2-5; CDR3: ASSPTGNRQETQY
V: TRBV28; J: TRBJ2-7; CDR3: ASSPRDTNYEQY
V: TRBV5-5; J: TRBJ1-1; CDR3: ASSLVGSIEAF
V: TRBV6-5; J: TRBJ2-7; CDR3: ASSYKAGAAYEQY
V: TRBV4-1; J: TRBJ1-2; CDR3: ASSQEFQLRGYT
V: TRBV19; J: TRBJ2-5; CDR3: ASKERGAYQETQY
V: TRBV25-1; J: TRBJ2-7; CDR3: ASSDLGTGGEQY
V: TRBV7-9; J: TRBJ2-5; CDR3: ASSLRSDETQY
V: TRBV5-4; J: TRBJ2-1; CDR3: ASSSPSGGAFGQF
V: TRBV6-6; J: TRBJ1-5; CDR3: ASWRGLGQPQH
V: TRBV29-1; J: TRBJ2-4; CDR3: SARRQGTKNIQY
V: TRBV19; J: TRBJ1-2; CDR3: ASSIRPGGANGYT
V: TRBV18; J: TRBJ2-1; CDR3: ASSSKLAPSSDEQF
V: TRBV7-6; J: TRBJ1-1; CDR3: ASSLDLGGAEAF
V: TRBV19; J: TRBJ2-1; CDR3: ASSRPTLAYNEQF
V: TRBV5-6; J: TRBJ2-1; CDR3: ASSLAGGPTGSYNEQF
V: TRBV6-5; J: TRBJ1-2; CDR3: ASSQGPNYGYT
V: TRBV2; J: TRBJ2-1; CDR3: ASSARQNNEQF
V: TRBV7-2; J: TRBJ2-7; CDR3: ASSLGVAGNLQQY
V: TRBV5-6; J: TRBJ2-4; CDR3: ASRPRTSGENIQY
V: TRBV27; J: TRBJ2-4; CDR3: ASSLSGGPFQPLAKNIQY
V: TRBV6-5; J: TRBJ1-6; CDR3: ASRKPSSYNSPLH
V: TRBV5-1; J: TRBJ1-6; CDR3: ASSFGGLSYNSPLH
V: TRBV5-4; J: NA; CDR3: ASSLGTSGLTYEQY
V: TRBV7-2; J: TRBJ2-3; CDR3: ASSLEGVILTSTDTQY
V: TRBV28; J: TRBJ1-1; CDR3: ASNRGQVNTEAF
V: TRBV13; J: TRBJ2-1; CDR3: ASSLVVAPSSYNEQF
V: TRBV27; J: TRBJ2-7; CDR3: ASSPGTSGYEQY
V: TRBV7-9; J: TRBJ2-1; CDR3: ASSFPTSGGSSYNEQF
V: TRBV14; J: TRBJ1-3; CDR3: ASSRQAFSGNTIY
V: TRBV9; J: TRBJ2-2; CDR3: ASSLQPPGDTGELF
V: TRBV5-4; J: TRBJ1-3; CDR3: ASSLTGGSGNTIY
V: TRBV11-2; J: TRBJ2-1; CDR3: ASSLGSGSQEQF
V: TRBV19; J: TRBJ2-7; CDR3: ASSIGGQGAAYEQY
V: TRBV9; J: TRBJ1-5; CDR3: ASSAGTVSNQPQH
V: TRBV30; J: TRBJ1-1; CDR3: AWSVQGATEAF
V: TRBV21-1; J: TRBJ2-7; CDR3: ASSKDDAGVSYEQY
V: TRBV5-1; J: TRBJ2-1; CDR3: ASSPGTGGLNEQF
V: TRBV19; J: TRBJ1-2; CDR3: ASRPKTTDYGYT
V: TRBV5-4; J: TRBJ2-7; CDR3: ASSTSGGAREQY
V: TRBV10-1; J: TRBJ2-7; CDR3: ASSRPGLAAYEQY
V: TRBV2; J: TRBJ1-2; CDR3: ASSGTGAYGYT
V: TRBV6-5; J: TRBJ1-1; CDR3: ASSYAQLETEAF
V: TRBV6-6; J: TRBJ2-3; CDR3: ASSYSAADTQY